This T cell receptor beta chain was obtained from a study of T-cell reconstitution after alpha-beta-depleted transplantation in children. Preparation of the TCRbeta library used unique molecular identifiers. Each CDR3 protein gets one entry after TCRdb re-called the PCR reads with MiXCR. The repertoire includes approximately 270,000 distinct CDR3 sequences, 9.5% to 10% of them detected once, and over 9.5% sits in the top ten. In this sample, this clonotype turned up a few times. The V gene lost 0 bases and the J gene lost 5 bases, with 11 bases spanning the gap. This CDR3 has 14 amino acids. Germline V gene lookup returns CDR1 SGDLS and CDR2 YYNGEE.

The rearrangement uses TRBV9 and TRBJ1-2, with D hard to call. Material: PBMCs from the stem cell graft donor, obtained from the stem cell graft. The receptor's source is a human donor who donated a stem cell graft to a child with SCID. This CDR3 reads CASSVGGGQYGYTF. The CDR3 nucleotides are TGTGCCAGCAGCGTAGGGGGAGGGCAATATGGCTACACCTTC.